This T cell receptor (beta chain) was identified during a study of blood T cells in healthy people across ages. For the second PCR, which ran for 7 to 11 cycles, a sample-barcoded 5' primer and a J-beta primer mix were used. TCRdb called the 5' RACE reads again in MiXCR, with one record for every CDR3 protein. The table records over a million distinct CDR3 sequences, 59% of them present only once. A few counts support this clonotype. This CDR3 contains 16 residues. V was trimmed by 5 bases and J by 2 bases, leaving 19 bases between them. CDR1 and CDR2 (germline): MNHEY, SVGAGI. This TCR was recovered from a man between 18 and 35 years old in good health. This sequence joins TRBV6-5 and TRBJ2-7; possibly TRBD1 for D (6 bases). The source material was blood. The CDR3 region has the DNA TGTGCCAGCAGTAGCCCCCGGGACACTCGAACCTACGAGCAGTACTTC. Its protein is CASSSPRDTRTYEQYF.